A selection of T cell receptor beta chains follows, all from one sample in a study of Ad26.COV2.S vaccination and SARS-CoV-2 variants. Assay used: immunoSEQ multiplex PCR; TCRdb lists only in-frame clones, some missing. The sample yields 400,000 to 450,000 clones, 90% seen once. The material sequenced was peripheral blood, taken in a trial of Ad26.COV2.S vaccine versus placebo. The receptor set was obtained from a person between 18 and 65 years old who received the Ad26.COV2.S COVID-19 vaccine or a placebo. CDR3s include the opening cysteine and the closing phenylalanine or tryptophan. The D gene is left open where the match is weak. Size tells how often a clone was seen (once, few, many) or the class of an expanded clone, and some rows leave it out.

>TRBV27|TRBJ2-7|12|TRBD2|NA
TGTGCCAGCGGGCGGGAGGGCCGTCAGCAGTACTTC
CASGREGRQQYF
>TRBV19|TRBJ1-2|13|TRBD1|NA
TGTGCCAGTAGACAACAGGGGGCGTGGGGCTACACCTTC
CASRQQGAWGYTF
>TRBV9|TRBJ2-7|15|NA|NA
TGTGCCAGCAGCGAGGGGGCTAGCGAAGTTAGAGGGCAGTACTTC
CASSEGASEVRGQYF
>TRBV19|TRBJ2-2|19|TRBD2|NA
TGTGCCAGTAGCAGAATCGGACTAGCGAGATACGCGAACACCGGGGAGCTGTTTTTT
CASSRIGLARYANTGELFF
>TRBV6-5|TRBJ1-4|13|NA|NA
TGTGCCAGCAGTTTCCCGACTAAGGAAAAACTGTTTTTT
CASSFPTKEKLFF
>TRBV11-2|TRBJ2-5|12|NA|few
TGTGCCAGCAGCCGAACGCACGAGACCCAGTACTTC
CASSRTHETQYF
>TRBV29-1|TRBJ2-3|12|NA|NA
TGCAGCGTTGGGGGGACTGCAGATACGCAGTATTTT
CSVGGTADTQYF
>TRBV6-5|TRBJ1-2|15|NA|NA
TGTGCCAGCAGTTTGCTACTTGGGGTTGACTATGGCTACACCTTC
CASSLLLGVDYGYTF
>TRBV13|TRBJ1-1|13|NA|NA
TGTGCCAGCAGCTTAGGTACAGAGATAGAAGCTTTCTTT
CASSLGTEIEAFF
>TRBV11-3|TRBJ2-1|16|TRBD2|few
TGTGCCAGCAGCTTAGTGGGGACTAGCGCATACAATGAGCAGTTCTTC
CASSLVGTSAYNEQFF
>TRBV19|TRBJ2-6|14|NA|NA
TGTGCCAGTAGTATCGGGGATGGGGCCAACGTCCTGACTTTC
CASSIGDGANVLTF
>TRBV18|TRBJ2-1|12|NA|NA
TGTGCCAGCTCACCATCGGGGGATGAGCAGTTCTTC
CASSPSGDEQFF
>TRBV27|TRBJ2-5|13|NA|NA
TGTGCCAGCAGACTATGGTCCCAAGAGACCCAGTACTTC
CASRLWSQETQYF
>TRBV19|TRBJ2-3|16|TRBD1|once
TGTGCCAGTAGTCCTCGACAGGGTCTGAGCACAGATACGCAGTATTTT
CASSPRQGLSTDTQYF
>TRBV24-1|TRBJ2-1|13|NA|NA
TGTGCCACCAGTGATTGGGCGGTCAATGAGCAGTTCTTC
CATSDWAVNEQFF
>TRBV5-6|TRBJ2-7|15|NA|NA
TGTGCCAGCAGCCGGGCTGGGGGACTGGGGAGGGAGCAGTACTTC
CASSRAGGLGREQYF